Listed below are T cell receptor beta chains from one sample, sequenced in a study of T cells expressing NK-cell markers. TCRdb reprocessed the 5' RACE reads, keeping one entry per CDR3 protein, no DNA. Its table lists some 450,000 distinct CDR3 sequences. The source material was blood T cells: a sorted CD56 or NKG2C T cell subset, CD4+ or CD8+ T cells, or bulk PBMC T cells (not recorded which). These TCRs come from a woman between 18 and 69 years old in good health. CDR3s include the opening cysteine and the closing phenylalanine or tryptophan.

j_call v_call cdr3_aa
TRBJ1-2 TRBV7-9 CASNRDTSGYTF
TRBJ2-1 TRBV20-1 CSARDRLAGVSEQFF
TRBJ1-1 TRBV9 CASSAFLNTEAFF
TRBJ2-4 TRBV7-2 CASSFGPLSKNIQYF
TRBJ2-3 TRBV21-1 CASSKVVWPSGFTDTQYF
TRBJ2-7 TRBV5-4 CASSGTSGEQYF
TRBJ2-7 TRBV29-1 CSVARTGSGPSYEQYF
TRBJ2-3 TRBV9 CASSVDHTDTQYF
TRBJ2-3 TRBV6-4 CASSLAPSAGGSDTQYF
TRBJ2-2 TRBV20-1 CSATTGLAYTGELFF
TRBJ2-7 TRBV5-5 CASSESGQASYEQYF
TRBJ2-3 TRBV20-1 CSAQDREDPTDTQYF
TRBJ2-1 TRBV11-2 CASSSLFPLQFF
TRBJ2-2 TRBV6-5 CASSWGISTGELFF
TRBJ2-7 TRBV4-3 CASSQSSGVEQYF
TRBJ2-7 TRBV20-1 CSGKGSYEQYF
TRBJ2-2 TRBV5-5 CASSFLDTSTGELFF
TRBJ2-5 TRBV20-1 CSARDRLGQETQYF
TRBJ2-1 TRBV15 CATSREETSGTNDEQFF
TRBJ1-4 TRBV12-3/TRBV12-4 CASRQGQATNEKLFF
TRBJ2-1 TRBV7-3 CASSLQLANEQFF
TRBJ1-1 TRBV12-3/TRBV12-4 CASSLGGRPEAFF
TRBJ2-1 TRBV15 CATSGRLADSLGDEQFF
TRBJ2-2 TRBV12-3/TRBV12-4 CASSLSATGELFF
TRBJ2-7 TRBV20-1 CSAHEGLARSYEQYF
TRBJ2-2 TRBV20-1 CSARGLAGRSIGELFF
TRBJ2-1 TRBV11-2 CASSPRLAGGPVGEQFF
TRBJ2-3 TRBV20-1 CSARAGLAGRGDTQYF
TRBJ2-7 TRBV3-1 CASSSFRGQGSYEQYF
TRBJ2-1 TRBV7-2 CASTPLAGTEQFF
TRBJ2-2 TRBV29-1 CSVGVQTAGELFF